Listed below are T cell receptor beta chains from one sample, sequenced in a study of tumor and adjacent non-tumor tissue in lung cancer. MiXCR, run by TCRdb on the multiplex PCR reads, gives a single entry per CDR3 protein. The table includes 70,000 to 90,000 distinct CDR3 sequences, around 70% detected once. Sequenced material: distant non-tumor lung tissue. The source is a woman aged 50 to 60 with non-small cell lung cancer. CDR3s include the opening cysteine and the closing phenylalanine or tryptophan. A D gene is named only where the DNA matches it firmly. Size values are once, few and many counts, or a class for expanded clones, and some rows have none.

v_call,d_call,j_call,clone_size,cdr3_nt,cdr3_aa
TRBV30,TRBD1,TRBJ1-5,few,TGTGCCTGGGGCGGACAGGGTAGGGGTCAGCCCCAGCATTTT,CAWGGQGRGQPQHF
TRBV12-3/TRBV12-4,-,TRBJ2-7,-,TGTGCCAGCAGTTTAGTGGGAGGTGCCTACGAGCAGAACTTC,CASSLVGGAYEQNF
TRBV11-2,-,TRBJ1-4,-,TGTGCCAGCGGCCCTGGACAATATAATGAAAAACTGCTTTTT,CASGPGQYNEKLLF
TRBV13,TRBD2,TRBJ2-1,-,TGTGCCAGCAGCAGGGGGACTAGCGGGATGGACAACGAGCAGTTCTTC,CASSRGTSGMDNEQFF
TRBV24-1,-,TRBJ1-1,once,TGTGCCACCAGTGAAACCTACAGAACTGAAGCTTTCTTT,CATSETYRTEAFF
TRBV11-2,TRBD2,TRBJ2-7,-,TGTGCCGGCAGCTTAATGGGCGGGGGGGACGAGCAGTACTTC,CAGSLMGGGDEQYF
TRBV6-6,-,TRBJ1-1,-,TGTGCCAGCAGTCCCGCCACCGGGGACACTGAAGCTTTCTTT,CASSPATGDTEAFF
TRBV11-2,-,TRBJ1-5,-,TGTGCAAGCAGCTTAGCGGGTCGAGGCAATCAGCCCCAGCTTTTT,CASSLAGRGNQPQLF
TRBV11-2,-,TRBJ2-3,-,TGTCCCTGCAGCTTGGACCCAGGGGAGTCAACGCAGTATTTT,CPCSLDPGESTQYF
TRBV5-8,-,TRBJ1-1,few,TGTGCCAGCAGCTTGCAGGGCCGTTCTGAAGCTTTCTTT,CASSLQGRSEAFF
TRBV20-1,-,TRBJ2-7,many,TGCAGTGCGGCCGGGACTCCGCCCTCCTACGAGCAGTACTTC,CSAAGTPPSYEQYF
TRBV20-1,-,TRBJ2-3,-,TGCAGTGCTAAAGATCAGCCTAGCACAGATACGCAGTATTTT,CSAKDQPSTDTQYF
TRBV7-9,-,TRBJ2-1,few,TGTGCCAGCAGCGCCGACCGCAATGAGCAGTTCTTC,CASSADRNEQFF
TRBV6-5,-,TRBJ1-6,-,TGTGCCAGCAGTTACGATAGAGAAAATTCACTCCTTCACTTT,CASSYDRENSLLHF
TRBV12-3/TRBV12-4,-,TRBJ1-5,many,TGTGCCAGCAGTCCTACAGGGAATAGGAATCAGCCCCAGCATTTT,CASSPTGNRNQPQHF
TRBV20-1,-,TRBJ1-4,-,TGCAGTGCTAGAGGACGAGGAGATGAAAAACTGTTTTTT,CSARGRGDEKLFF
TRBV6-6,TRBD1,TRBJ1-4,-,TGTGCCAGTAGTTACCCCAGGGGGAAGGATGAAATACTGTTTTTT,CASSYPRGKDEILFF
TRBV19,TRBD2,TRBJ2-1,few,TGTGCCAGTAGCGGACTAGCTACCTACAATGAGCAGTTCTTC,CASSGLATYNEQFF
TRBV29-1,-,TRBJ2-1,once,TGCAGAGCCGGCGGGAATGAGCAGTCCTTC,CRAGGNEQSF
TRBV28,-,TRBJ2-7,many,TGTGCCAGCAGTTTTCCCCAGGGCCCCTACGAGCAGTACTTC,CASSFPQGPYEQYF
TRBV20-1,-,TRBJ1-5,-,TGTAGTGCTAGAGAACATAGCAATCGGCCCCAGCATTTT,CSAREHSNRPQHF
TRBV6-2/TRBV6-3,-,TRBJ2-1,many,TGTGCCAGCAGCCCTAGGAATGAGCAGTTCTTC,CASSPRNEQFF
TRBV10-1,-,TRBJ2-1,-,TGCGCCGGCAGTCCGGACAGCGGCTTTGGCAGTGGCTATGAGCAGTTCTTC,CAGSPDSGFGSGYEQFF
TRBV4-3,-,TRBJ2-5,-,TGCGCCAGCGGCCAAGATTTTGGACCCCCGGAGACCCAGCACTTC,CASGQDFGPPETQHF
TRBV6-1,-,TRBJ2-3,-,TGTGCTAGCAGTCGGAACAACACAGATACGCAGTATTTT,CASSRNNTDTQYF
TRBV4-2,TRBD2,TRBJ2-1,few,TGTGCCAGCAGTCAGGATTCGGCTAGCGGGAGTTTGTGTGAGCAGTTCTTC,CASSQDSASGSLCEQFF
TRBV6-2/TRBV6-3,-,TRBJ2-3,-,TGTGCCAGCAGATCGGGGGGCGCCAATCACCCCCAGTATTTT,CASRSGGANHPQYF
TRBV12-3/TRBV12-4,-,TRBJ1-5,-,TGTGCCAGCATCGGCGTCCCTAGTAATCAGCCTCAGCATTTT,CASIGVPSNQPQHF
TRBV20-1,-,TRBJ2-1,many,TGCAGTGCTAGGGACTACGGGCAGACCTACAATGAGCAGTTCTTC,CSARDYGQTYNEQFF
TRBV20-1,-,TRBJ1-5,-,TGCAGTGCTAGAAGGGTGGGCATGAGCAATCAGCCCCAGCATTTT,CSARRVGMSNQPQHF
TRBV29-1,-,TRBJ2-1,-,TGCAGCGTAAGGGGGGCCCGACCCACCCAGTTCTTC,CSVRGARPTQFF
TRBV28,-,TRBJ2-1,-,TGTGCCAGCAGAGTTAGCAGGACGGCGTACAATGAGCAGTTCTTC,CASRVSRTAYNEQFF
TRBV5-4,TRBD2,TRBJ2-3,-,TGTGCCAGCAGCCCCGGGAGTAGCGGGAGAGGGGCAGATACCCAGTATTTT,CASSPGSSGRGADTQYF
TRBV10-3,-,TRBJ2-2,many,TGTGCCATCGGCCGTTCCACCGGGGAGCTGTTTTTT,CAIGRSTGELFF
TRBV11-3,-,TRBJ2-1,-,TGTGCCAGCAGTGATAGTCGGCAAAGCTCCTACAATGAGCAGTTCTTC,CASSDSRQSSYNEQFF
TRBV28,TRBD1,TRBJ1-1,-,TGTGCCTGCAGTTCGACTGATAGGGGGCCCCAGAACACTGAAGCATTCTTT,CACSSTDRGPQNTEAFF
TRBV6-5,-,TRBJ1-2,many,TGTGCCAGCAGTTTCGGACTGTTTAACTATGGCTACACCTTC,CASSFGLFNYGYTF
TRBV6-1,-,TRBJ2-1,few,TGTGCCAGCAGTGAGATAAGGGGGGTAGGTGAGCAGTTCTTC,CASSEIRGVGEQFF
TRBV5-6,TRBD1,TRBJ2-3,-,TGTGACAGCAGCCATACTCCGACAGGGGGCGTGGATACGCAGTATTTT,CDSSHTPTGGVDTQYF
TRBV29-1,-,TRBJ1-2,many,TGCAGCGTTGAAAGTTCGGTTGGCTACACCTTC,CSVESSVGYTF
TRBV4-2,TRBD1,TRBJ1-4,-,TGTGCCATCAGCCAAGGGACAGACAGGGAAAAACTGTTTTTT,CAISQGTDREKLFF
TRBV6-1,-,TRBJ2-4,-,TGTGCCAGCAGTGAACACGTACTAGCCAAAAACATTCAGCACTTC,CASSEHVLAKNIQHF
TRBV7-3,TRBD1,TRBJ2-1,many,TGTGCCAGCAGCTTGACAGGGGACGCCTACAATGAGCAGTTCTTC,CASSLTGDAYNEQFF
TRBV11-2,-,TRBJ2-7,-,TGTGCCAGCAGCTTGGGGATAGACCGGACCTACGAGCAGTACTTC,CASSLGIDRTYEQYF
TRBV2,-,TRBJ2-6,-,TGTGCCAGCAGAGGGAGGTCCGGGGCCAACGTCCTGACTTTC,CASRGRSGANVLTF
TRBV6-2/TRBV6-3,-,TRBJ2-4,-,TGTGCCAGCAGTTACTATAGTCCAAACATTCAGTACTTC,CASSYYSPNIQYF
TRBV20-1,-,TRBJ2-5,-,TGCAGTGCCCAGTATCAAGTGATCCAAGATACCCATTACTTC,CSAQYQVIQDTHYF
TRBV11-2,TRBD2,TRBJ2-3,once,TGTGCCAGCAGCTTATCGGAACTAGCGGGCATAGATAAGCAGTATTTT,CASSLSELAGIDKQYF
TRBV18,TRBD2,TRBJ2-7,-,TGTGCCAGCTCACCACCCATAGCGGGAACCTACGAGCAGTACTTC,CASSPPIAGTYEQYF
TRBV4-1,-,TRBJ2-1,-,TGCGCCAGCAGCCAAGTCTTACGCCCCTCCTACAATGAGCAGTTCTTC,CASSQVLRPSYNEQFF
TRBV11-3,-,TRBJ1-1,-,TGTGCCAGCGCACTCGAGGCGAGCACTAAAGCTTTCTTT,CASALEASTKAFF